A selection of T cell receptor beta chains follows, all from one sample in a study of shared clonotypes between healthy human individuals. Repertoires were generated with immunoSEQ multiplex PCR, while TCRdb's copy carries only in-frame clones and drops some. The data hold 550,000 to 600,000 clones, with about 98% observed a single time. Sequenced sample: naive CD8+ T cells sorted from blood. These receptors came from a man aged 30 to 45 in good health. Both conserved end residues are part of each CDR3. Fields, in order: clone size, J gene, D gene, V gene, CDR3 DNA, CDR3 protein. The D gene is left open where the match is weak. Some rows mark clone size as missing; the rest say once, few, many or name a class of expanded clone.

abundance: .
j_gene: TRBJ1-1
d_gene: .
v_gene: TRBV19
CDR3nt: TGTGCCAGTATTGGGACTGTGAACACTGAAGCTTTCTTT
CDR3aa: CASIGTVNTEAFF

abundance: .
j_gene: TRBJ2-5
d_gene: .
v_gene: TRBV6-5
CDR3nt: TGTGCCAGCAGTTACGGTCCTGGGGGGGAGACCCAGTACTTC
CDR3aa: CASSYGPGGETQYF

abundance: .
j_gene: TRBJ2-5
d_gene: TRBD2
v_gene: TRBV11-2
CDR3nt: TGTGCCAGCAGCCAAGGACTAGCGCCGAATCAAGAGACCCAGTACTTC
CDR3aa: CASSQGLAPNQETQYF

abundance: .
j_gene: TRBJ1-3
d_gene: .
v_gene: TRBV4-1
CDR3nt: TGCGCCAGCAGCCTTGGACCGGTCTCTGGAAACACCATATATTTT
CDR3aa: CASSLGPVSGNTIYF

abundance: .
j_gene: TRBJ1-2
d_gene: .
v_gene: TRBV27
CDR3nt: TGTGCCAGCAGTTTATCTGCGGGGGGCAACTATGGCTACACCTTC
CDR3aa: CASSLSAGGNYGYTF

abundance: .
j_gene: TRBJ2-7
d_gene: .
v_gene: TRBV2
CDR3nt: TGTGCCAGCAGTGAAGCGGTAGGGCCGTACGAGCAGTACTTC
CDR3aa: CASSEAVGPYEQYF

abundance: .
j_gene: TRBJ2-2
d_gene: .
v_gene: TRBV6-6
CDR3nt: TGTGCCAGCTTAAGGGAGACCGGGGAGCTGTTTTTT
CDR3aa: CASLRETGELFF

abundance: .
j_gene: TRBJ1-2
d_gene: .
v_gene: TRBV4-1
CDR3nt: TGCGCCAGCAGCCAAGAGACAGTTGGCTATGGCTACACCTTC
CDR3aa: CASSQETVGYGYTF

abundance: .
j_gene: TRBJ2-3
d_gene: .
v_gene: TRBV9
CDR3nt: TGTGCCAGCAGCGTTACGGGTGAAAGAGATACGCAGTATTTT
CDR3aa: CASSVTGERDTQYF

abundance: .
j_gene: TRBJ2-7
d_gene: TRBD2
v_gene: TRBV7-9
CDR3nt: TGTGCCAGCAGCTTGCAACTAGCGGGAGCCGAGCAGTACTTC
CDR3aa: CASSLQLAGAEQYF

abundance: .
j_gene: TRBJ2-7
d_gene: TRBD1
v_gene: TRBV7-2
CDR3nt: TGTGCCAGCAGCTCGATTTGGACAGGGGGGCCCTACGAGCAGTACTTC
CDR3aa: CASSSIWTGGPYEQYF

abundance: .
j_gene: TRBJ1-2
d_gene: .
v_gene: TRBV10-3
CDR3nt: TGTGCCATCAGTGAATACGGTCACCCTCCGGGCTACACCTTC
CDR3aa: CAISEYGHPPGYTF

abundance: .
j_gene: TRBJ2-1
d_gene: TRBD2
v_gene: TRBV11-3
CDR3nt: TGTGCCAGCAGCTTAGGCGGGACTAGCGGTACCTCCTACAATGAGCAGTTCTTC
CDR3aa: CASSLGGTSGTSYNEQFF

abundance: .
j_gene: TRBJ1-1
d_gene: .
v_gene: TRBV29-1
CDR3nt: TGCAGCGTTGAAGATCGTAGGGCAGCTTTCTTT
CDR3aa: CSVEDRRAAFF

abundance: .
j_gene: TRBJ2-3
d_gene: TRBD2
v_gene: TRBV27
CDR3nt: TGTGCCAGCAGTTCGGGGGAGGGGCTGGGTGCAGATACGCAGTATTTT
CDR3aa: CASSSGEGLGADTQYF

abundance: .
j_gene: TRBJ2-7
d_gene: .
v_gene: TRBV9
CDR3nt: TGTGCCAGCAGCGTAGGATCCGGGGCAAGCTCCTACGAGCAGTACTTC
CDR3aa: CASSVGSGASSYEQYF

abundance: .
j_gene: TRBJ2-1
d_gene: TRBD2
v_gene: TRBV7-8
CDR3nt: TGTGCCAGCAGCTTAGCTCCTAGACTAGCGGGGTTCAATGAGCAGTTCTTC
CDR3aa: CASSLAPRLAGFNEQFF

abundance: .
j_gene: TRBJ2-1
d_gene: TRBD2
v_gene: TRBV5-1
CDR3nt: TGCGCCAGCAGCGAGTTGGGACTAGCGGGAGGGCCAAATGAGCAGTTCTTC
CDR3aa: CASSELGLAGGPNEQFF

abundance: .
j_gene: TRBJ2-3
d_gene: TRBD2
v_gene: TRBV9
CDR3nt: TGTGCCAGCAGCCCGTTGACTAGCGGGAGGGCCATGGGTTCAGATACGCAGTATTTT
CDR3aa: CASSPLTSGRAMGSDTQYF

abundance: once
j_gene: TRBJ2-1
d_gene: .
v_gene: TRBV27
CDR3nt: TGTGCCGGAAGGGACCTTGAGAGGGATGAGCAGTTCTTC
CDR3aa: CAGRDLERDEQFF

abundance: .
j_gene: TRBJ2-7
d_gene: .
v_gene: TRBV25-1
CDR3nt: TGTGCCAGCAGTGTAGGGACGGGACCCTACGAGCAGTACTTC
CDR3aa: CASSVGTGPYEQYF

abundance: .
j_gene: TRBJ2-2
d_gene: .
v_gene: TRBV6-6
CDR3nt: TGTGCCAGCAGTTACCGGCAGACCGGGGAGCTGTTTTTT
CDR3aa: CASSYRQTGELFF

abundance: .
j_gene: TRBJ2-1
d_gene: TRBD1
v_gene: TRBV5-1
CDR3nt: TGCGCCAGCAGCTTGGTGCAGGGGGCGTATAAGAATGAGCAGTTCTTC
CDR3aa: CASSLVQGAYKNEQFF

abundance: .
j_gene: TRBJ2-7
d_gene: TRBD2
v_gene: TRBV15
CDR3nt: TGTGCCACCAGCAGTAATGAGCGGGAGGGCCTCTACGAGCAGTACTTC
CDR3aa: CATSSNEREGLYEQYF

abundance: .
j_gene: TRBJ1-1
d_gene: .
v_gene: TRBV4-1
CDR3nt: TGCGCCAGCAGCCAAGGGCGGGATTATGAAGCTTTCTTT
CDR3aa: CASSQGRDYEAFF

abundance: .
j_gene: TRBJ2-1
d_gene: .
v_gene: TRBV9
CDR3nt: TGTGCCAGCAGCATGGACTCGCACAATGAGCAGTTCTTC
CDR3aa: CASSMDSHNEQFF

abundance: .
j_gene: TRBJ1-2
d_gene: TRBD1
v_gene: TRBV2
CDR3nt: TGTGCCAGCAGACTCCCCCAGGGCCAGGGGGACTATGGCTACACCTTC
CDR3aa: CASRLPQGQGDYGYTF

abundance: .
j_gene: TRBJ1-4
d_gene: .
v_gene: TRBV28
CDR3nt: TGTGCCAGCAACCAACAGGGATGGGAAAAACTGTTTTTT
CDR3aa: CASNQQGWEKLFF

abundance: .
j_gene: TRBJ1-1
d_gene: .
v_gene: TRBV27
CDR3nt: TGTGCCAGCAGTAGAGTCAAGGAGAACACTGAAGCTTTCTTT
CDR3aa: CASSRVKENTEAFF

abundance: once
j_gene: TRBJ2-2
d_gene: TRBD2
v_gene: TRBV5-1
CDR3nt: TGCGCCAGCAGCTATCTAGCGGGGGCGACCGGGGAGCTGTTTTTT
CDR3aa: CASSYLAGATGELFF

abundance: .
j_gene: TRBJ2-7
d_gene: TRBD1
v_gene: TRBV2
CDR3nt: TGTGCCAGCAGTCGCTCCGGGACAGGGGGAGCCGAGCAGTACTTC
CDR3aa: CASSRSGTGGAEQYF

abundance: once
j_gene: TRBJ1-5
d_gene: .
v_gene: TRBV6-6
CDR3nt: TGTGCCAGCAGGCCCAGGGGACCTGCTCAGCCCCAGCATTTT
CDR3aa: CASRPRGPAQPQHF

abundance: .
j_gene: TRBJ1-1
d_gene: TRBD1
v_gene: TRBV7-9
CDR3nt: TGTGCCAGCAGTCTTCTGGACAGGGACACTGAAGCTTTCTTT
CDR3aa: CASSLLDRDTEAFF

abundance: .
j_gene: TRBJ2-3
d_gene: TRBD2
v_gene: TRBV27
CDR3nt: TGTGCCAGCAGGTTGGGCCTAGCGGGAGGGCTGAGCACAGATACGCAGTATTTT
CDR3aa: CASRLGLAGGLSTDTQYF

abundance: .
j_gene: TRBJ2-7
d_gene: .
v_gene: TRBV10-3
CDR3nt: TGTGCCATCAGGCAGGGTACCTACGAGCAGTACTTC
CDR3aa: CAIRQGTYEQYF

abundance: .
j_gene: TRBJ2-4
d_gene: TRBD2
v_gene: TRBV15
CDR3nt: TGTGCCACCAGCAGAGATGAACTAGCGGGAGGGAGGCAAAACATTCAGTACTTC
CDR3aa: CATSRDELAGGRQNIQYF

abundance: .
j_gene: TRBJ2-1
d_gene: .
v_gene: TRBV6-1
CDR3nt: TGTGCCAGCAGTGAACCGGGGATGACATTACCTGAATTACAGTTCTTC
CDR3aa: CASSEPGMTLPELQFF